These 19 T cell receptor beta chains came from one sample sequenced in a study of blood T cell repertoires in COVID-19. Sequenced by immunoSEQ multiplex PCR; TCRdb stores in-frame clones only, minus some. The top ten clones hold 2.2% of a sample with over 200,000 clones, about nine tenths of them seen once. Material: peripheral blood. The receptor set was obtained from a man in his thirties or forties who had recovered from COVID-19.

The chain combines TRBV19 with TRBJ2-2; tentatively, D is TRBD1 (6 bases). CDR1 LNHDA and CDR2 SQIVND come from the germline V gene (reference sequence). V lost 2 bases and J 6 bases, leaving 16 bases between the germline ends. This CDR3 is built from 16 residues. The CDR3 is CASSIWRTVISGELFF. CDR3 nucleotides: TGTGCCAGTAGTATATGGCGGACAGTAATATCCGGGGAGCTGTTTTTT. The variable domain in full, with the rest retrieved from reference TRBV19 and TRBJ2-2, is DGGITQSPKYLFRKEGQNVTLSCEQNLNHDAMYWYRQDPGQGLRLIYYSQIVNDFQKGDIAEGYSVSREKKESFPLTVTSAQKNPTAFYLCASSIWRTVISGELFFGEGSRLTVL.

This rearrangement joins TRBV7-2 to TRBJ2-3; 12 nucleotides line up with TRBD2. The CDR3 runs 17 residues. From germline, CDR1 is SGHTA and CDR2 FQGNSA. With 4 bases clipped from V and 1 base from J, the junction kept 6 bases outside the gene matches. The CDR3 sequence is CASSSRLAGDRTDTQYF. In nucleotides, the CDR3 is TGTGCCAGCAGCTCCAGACTAGCGGGGGACCGCACAGATACGCAGTATTTT.

The CDR3 is CASSQRSQGYNSPLHF. In nucleotides, the CDR3 is TGTGCCAGCAGCCAGAGGAGTCAGGGATATAATTCACCCCTCCACTTT. This chain connects TRBV4-2 to TRBJ1-6; perhaps TRBD1 as D (5 bases). The V end was cut by 3 bases, the J end by 4 bases, with 13 bases between. CDR3 length: 16 amino acids. Per the germline V gene, CDR1 is LGHNA and CDR2 is YNFKEQ.

The rearrangement uses TRBV6-5 and TRBJ2-1, with TRBD1 as a possible D gene (6 bases). CDR1 is MNHEY and CDR2 is SVGAGI in the germline V gene. This CDR3 is built from 13 residues. The V end was cut by 7 bases, the J end by 7 bases, with 14 bases between. CDR3 sequence: CASMGARGNEQFF. The CDR3 DNA follows: TGTGCCAGCATGGGGGCCAGAGGTAATGAGCAGTTCTTC.

V gene TRBV6-5 combines with J gene TRBJ2-2, with D possibly TRBD1 on 5 matching bases. The CDR3 contains 14 residues. V was pared by 0 bases and J by 6 bases, with 8 bases between. Germline V CDR1 and CDR2: MNHEY, SVGAGI. CDR3 amino acids: CASSYSKGSGELFF. CDR3 DNA sequence: TGTGCCAGCAGTTACTCGAAGGGGTCCGGGGAGCTGTTTTTT.

This chain uses TRBV6-5 with TRBJ1-2; tentative D call: TRBD1 (6 bases). This CDR3 spans 15 amino acids. Trimming cost V 9 bases and J 6 bases, with 23 bases left between them. Germline CDR1 is MNHEY and CDR2 is SVGAGI. This chain's CDR3 is CASRAGDGHYHGYTF. The CDR3 bases are TGTGCCAGTCGAGCAGGGGACGGTCACTATCATGGCTACACCTTC.

Note on this clone: One junction end does not reproduce the germline sequence, and a read error may be involved. The V gene is TRBV6-6, the J gene TRBJ2-1, with a possible D match to TRBD2 (5 bases). The CDR3 has 12 residues. Germline V gives CDR1 MNHNY, CDR2 SVGAGI (reference sequence). CDR3 in amino acids: CASSYLETEALF. Written as DNA, the CDR3 is TGTGCCAGCAGTTACTTGGAGACGGAGGCCCTCTTC.

This clone was detected once. The rearrangement joins TRBV4-2 to TRBJ2-3; 10 positions match TRBD2. J was trimmed by 2 bases and V by 1 base; bases with no gene match: 9. The CDR3 consists of 18 residues. Germline V CDR1 and CDR2: LGHNA, YNFKEQ. The CDR3 region has the DNA TGTGCCAGCAGCCAAGTGGGCGAGCGGGGGGGGCCCACAGATACGCAGTATTTT. The encoded protein is CASSQVGERGGPTDTQYF.

The J gene is TRBJ2-2, the V gene TRBV27; no clear D. CDR3 size: 14 residues. The germline V gene has CDR1 MNHEY and CDR2 SMNVEV (reference sequence). V lost 9 bases and J 1 base, leaving 12 bases between the germline ends. The CDR3 DNA reads TGTGCCAGTCGGAGTGCGTGGAACACCGGGGAGCTGTTTTTT. This encodes CASRSAWNTGELFF.

The chain couples TRBV7-6 to TRBJ2-3, with D perhaps matching TRBD2 (7 bases). This CDR3 has 16 amino acids. V lost 5 bases to trimming and J lost 5 bases, with 20 bases between them. Germline values: CDR1 SGHVS, CDR2 FNYEAQ. The CDR3 loop is CASSLPLGGAGDTQYF. The CDR3 DNA is TGTGCCAGCAGCCTCCCCCTAGGGGGGGCGGGAGATACGCAGTATTTT.

The chain uses TRBV5-1 and TRBJ2-3; TRBD1 matches 9 bases. The V and J ends lost 7 bases and 4 bases, in that order; junction bases with no gene match: 10. This CDR3 comprises 15 residues. Per the germline V gene, CDR1 is SGHRS and CDR2 is YFSETQ. CDR3 DNA sequence: TGCGCCAGCCGGGGACAGGGCCTACTTTCAGATACGCAGTATTTT. This encodes CASRGQGLLSDTQYF.

V and J are TRBV19 and TRBJ1-2; 7 bases map to TRBD1. Trimming removed 5 bases from V and 3 bases from J; junction bases left unmatched: 6. Germline V gene lookup returns CDR1 LNHDA and CDR2 SQIVND (reference sequence). CDR3 length: 14 amino acids. The CDR3 loop is CASSEDRWHYGYTF. In DNA, the CDR3 is TGTGCCAGTAGTGAGGACAGGTGGCACTATGGCTACACCTTC.

V and J are TRBV14 and TRBJ1-6; maybe TRBD1 (5 bases). Germline CDR1 SGHDN, CDR2 FVKESK. The V and J ends lost 1 base and 1 base respectively, with 11 bases between them. This CDR3 is 17 amino acids long. This CDR3 reads CASSQGSGWSYNSPLHF. The CDR3 bases are TGTGCCAGCAGCCAAGGATCAGGGTGGTCCTATAATTCACCCCTCCACTTT.

The rearrangement uses TRBV27 and TRBJ1-5, with D unresolved. Germline-derived CDR1 and CDR2 are MNHEY and SMNVEV (reference sequence). Trimming removed 6 bases at V and 3 bases at J, with 9 bases between. This CDR3 has 13 amino acids. CDR3 region: CASRENSNQPQHF. The CDR3 DNA reads TGTGCCAGCAGAGAGAATTCCAATCAGCCCCAGCATTTT.

The chain links TRBV4-1 to TRBJ1-4; D remains unclear. The length of the CDR3 is 13 residues. Germline loops: CDR1 MGHRA, CDR2 YSYEKL. V lost 1 base and J 8 bases, leaving 8 bases between the germline ends. As DNA, the CDR3 is TGCGCCAGCAGCCAAGTCAACGGGGAAAAACTGTTTTTT. It encodes CASSQVNGEKLFF.

The gene calls are TRBV11-3 and TRBJ2-5; D gene uncertain. Germline V gene sequence: CDR1 SGHNT, CDR2 YENEEA. Trimming stripped 1 base from V and 4 bases from J, with 10 bases between. The CDR3 is 14 amino acids. The CDR3 protein is CASSLGGSLETQYF. For the CDR3, the DNA is TGTGCCAGCAGCTTAGGCGGTTCTTTAGAGACCCAGTACTTC.

V gene TRBV10-3 combines with J gene TRBJ2-2, with 7 bases aligning to TRBD1. The CDR3 spans 14 residues. The J segment lost 5 bases and the V segment lost 10 bases, leaving 10 bases of the junction unmatched. Germline assignment: CDR1 ENHRY and CDR2 SYGVKD. This CDR3 is CATDKDRRTGELFF. The CDR3, as DNA: TGTGCCACCGACAAGGACAGGCGGACCGGGGAGCTGTTTTTT.

J is TRBJ1-1 and V is TRBV19; 7 bases are shared with TRBD1. The CDR3 length is 16 residues. V trimming: 5 bases; J trimming: 0 bases; junction bases outside the gene matches: 9. Germline assignment: CDR1 LNHDA and CDR2 SQIVND (reference sequence). CDR3 DNA sequence: TGTGCCAGTAGTCCCCGAGGGGGACAGTTGAACACTGAAGCTTTCTTT. It translates to CASSPRGGQLNTEAFF.

V usage is TRBV19 and J usage is TRBJ2-1, with 10 bases lining up with TRBD1. The CDR3 is made up of 15 amino acids. With 5 bases clipped from V and 9 bases from J, the junction kept 10 bases outside the gene matches. Germline V gives CDR1 LNHDA, CDR2 SQIVND (reference sequence). CDR3 bases: TGTGCCAGTAGTTCAATCTGGACAGGGGGAGGTGAGCAGTTCTTC. Its protein is CASSSIWTGGGEQFF.